This T cell receptor (beta chain) stems from a study of CD8 T cells in Susac syndrome. CD8+ and CD4+ T cells from blood underwent TCR beta sequencing, which was carried out in a high-throughput format. V lost 2 bases and J lost 1, with 7 bases in between. In germline, CDR1 is KGHSH, CDR2 LQKENI. The length of the CDR3 is 14 residues. It was with random hexamers that 0.5 to 1 ug RNA was reverse transcribed. A single record per CDR3 protein comes from TCRdb applying MiXCR to the immunoSEQ multiplex PCR reads. The sample carries about 150,000 distinct CDR3 sequences, approximately 94% recorded once. The sequenced sample was CD4+ T cells from PBMCs. The V gene is TRBV18, the J gene TRBJ2-3, with unresolved D. The origin of this receptor is a human donor in good health. The CDR3 DNA sequence: TGTGCCAGCTCACCAGATACAGGCACAGATACGCAGTATTTT. Protein product: CASSPDTGTDTQYF.